This T cell receptor beta chain stems from a study of cytomegalovirus exposure and HLA in healthy donors. For the study at large: The 120 validation repertoires matched the 600 to 700 first-cohort repertoires in platform, a later analysis reported. Study findings and constraints: For most TCR sequences rarity was the rule, although some public TCRs occurred in many donors. The TCR clusters that emerged in the first cohort tended, a later analysis found, to co-occur in the approximately 130 validation repertoires. CMV antigen specificity of three CMV-associated chains was confirmed in vitro.

Sequenced by immunoSEQ multiplex PCR; TCRdb stores in-frame clones only, minus some. The sample shows some 90,000 clones, 96% of them seen only once. Points on this clone: The target antigen is unknown.

The sequencing input was PBMCs. The source is a young man in good health and CMV-seronegative.

In DNA, the CDR3 is TGTGCCAGCAGCGTAGAGAGTCAGCGCACCCAAGAGACCCAGTACTTC. This translates into CASSVESQRTQETQYF. The genes are TRBV9 and TRBJ2-5; D gene ambiguous. The V end lost 0 bases, the J end lost 1 base, and 13 bases lay between the germline ends. CDR3 length equals 16 residues. Germline V gene sequence: CDR1 SGDLS, CDR2 YYNGEE.